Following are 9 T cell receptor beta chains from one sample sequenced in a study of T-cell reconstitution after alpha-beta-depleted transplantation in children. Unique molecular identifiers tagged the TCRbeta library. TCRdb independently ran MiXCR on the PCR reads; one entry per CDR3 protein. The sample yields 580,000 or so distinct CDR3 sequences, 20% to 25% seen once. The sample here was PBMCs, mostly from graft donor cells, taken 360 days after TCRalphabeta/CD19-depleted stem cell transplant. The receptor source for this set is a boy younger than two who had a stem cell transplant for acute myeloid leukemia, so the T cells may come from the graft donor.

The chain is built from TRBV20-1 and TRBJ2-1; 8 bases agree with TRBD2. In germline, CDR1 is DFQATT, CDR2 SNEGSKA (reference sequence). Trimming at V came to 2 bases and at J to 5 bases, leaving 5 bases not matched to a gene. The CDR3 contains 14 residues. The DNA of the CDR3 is TGCAGTGCTAGAACAAGCGGGGGCGACAATGAGCAGTTCTTC. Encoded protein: CSARTSGGDNEQFF.

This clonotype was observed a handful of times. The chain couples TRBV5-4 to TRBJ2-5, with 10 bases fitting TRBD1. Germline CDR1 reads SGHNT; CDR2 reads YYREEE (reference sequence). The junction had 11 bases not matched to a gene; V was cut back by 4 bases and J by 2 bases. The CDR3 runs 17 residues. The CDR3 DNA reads TGTGCCAGCAGCCCACGGGACAGGGGACCGAATCAAGAGACCCAGTACTTC. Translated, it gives CASSPRDRGPNQETQYF.

In nucleotides, the CDR3 is TGCAGCGTTGAAGATCCTCGCGCTAGCATTAAGTCGCAGTATTTT. Encoded protein: CSVEDPRASIKSQYF. This chain connects TRBV29-1 to TRBJ2-3, with D possibly being TRBD2 (5 bases). V lost 0 bases and J 10 bases, leaving 20 bases between the germline ends. This CDR3 spans 15 amino acids. In germline, CDR1 is SQVTM, CDR2 ANQGSEA.

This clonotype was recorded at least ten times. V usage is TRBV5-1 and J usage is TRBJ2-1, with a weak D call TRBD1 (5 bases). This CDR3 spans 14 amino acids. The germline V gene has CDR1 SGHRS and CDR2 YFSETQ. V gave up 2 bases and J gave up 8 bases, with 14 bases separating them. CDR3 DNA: TGCGCCAGCAGCTTAGGACCAGGGCAGGATGAGCAGTTCTTC. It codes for CASSLGPGQDEQFF.

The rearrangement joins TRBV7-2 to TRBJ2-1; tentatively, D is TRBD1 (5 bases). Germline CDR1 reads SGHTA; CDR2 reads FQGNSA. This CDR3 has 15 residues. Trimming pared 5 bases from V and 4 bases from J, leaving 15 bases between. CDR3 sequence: CASSKFFDSYNEQFF. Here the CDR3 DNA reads TGTGCCAGCAGCAAATTTTTTGACAGTTACAATGAGCAGTTCTTC.

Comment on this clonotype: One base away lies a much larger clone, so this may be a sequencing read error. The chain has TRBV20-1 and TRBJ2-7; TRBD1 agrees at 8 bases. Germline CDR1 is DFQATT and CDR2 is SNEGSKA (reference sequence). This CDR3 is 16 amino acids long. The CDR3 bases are TGCTGTGCTAGCCGCCGTGGGACAGGATTCTCCTACGAGCAGTACTTC. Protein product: CCASRRGTGFSYEQYF.

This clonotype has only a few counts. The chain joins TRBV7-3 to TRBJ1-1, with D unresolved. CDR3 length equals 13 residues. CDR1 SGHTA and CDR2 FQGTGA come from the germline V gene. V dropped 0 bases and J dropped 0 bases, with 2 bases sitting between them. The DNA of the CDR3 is TGTGCCAGCAGCTTAACGATGAACACTGAAGCTTTCTTT. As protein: CASSLTMNTEAFF. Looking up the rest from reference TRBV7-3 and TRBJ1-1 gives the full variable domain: GAGVSQTPSNKVTEKGKYVELRCDPISGHTALYWYRQSLGQGPEFLIYFQGTGAADDSGLPNDRFFAVRPEGSVSTLKIQRTERGDSAVYLCASSLTMNTEAFFGQGTRLTVV.

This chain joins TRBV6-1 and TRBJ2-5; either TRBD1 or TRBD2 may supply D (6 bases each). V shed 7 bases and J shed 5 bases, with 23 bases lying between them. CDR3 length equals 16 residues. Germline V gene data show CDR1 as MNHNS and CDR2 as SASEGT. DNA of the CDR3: TGTGCCAGCATGACCCTAATCGGGGGCGATGGGGAGACCCAGTACTTC. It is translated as CASMTLIGGDGETQYF.

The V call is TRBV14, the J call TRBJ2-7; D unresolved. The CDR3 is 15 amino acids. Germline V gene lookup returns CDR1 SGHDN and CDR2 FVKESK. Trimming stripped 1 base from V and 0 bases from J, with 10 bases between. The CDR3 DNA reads TGTGCCAGCAGCCAAGGGTCGTTAAGCTCCTACGAGCAGTACGTC. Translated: CASSQGSLSSYEQYV.